The 8 T cell receptor beta chains presented below share a single source sample, sequenced in a study of Ad26.COV2.S vaccination and SARS-CoV-2 variants. Generated by immunoSEQ multiplex PCR, the TCRdb table keeps only in-frame clones and is missing some. The table lists about 350,000 clones, about 90% of them singletons. The material was peripheral blood, obtained after recovery from COVID-19. These receptors originate from a human donor who had recovered from COVID-19.

This chain uses TRBV11-3 with TRBJ1-1; D remains ambiguous. Germline CDR1 SGHNT, CDR2 YENEEA. V was trimmed by 5 bases and J by 2 bases, leaving 9 bases between them. The CDR3 length is 13 residues. The CDR3 DNA follows: TGTGCCAGCAGCCGTCGACCCAACACTGAAGCTTTCTTT. This encodes CASSRRPNTEAFF.

The gene calls are TRBV18 and TRBJ2-4, with TRBD1 matching over 7 bases. The CDR3 covers 15 residues. The germline V gene has CDR1 KGHSH and CDR2 LQKENI. The V gene end was trimmed by 4 bases and the J gene end by 1 base; junction bases not matched to a gene: 4. CDR3 loop: CASSLPGQAKNIQYF. DNA of the CDR3: TGTGCCAGCTCACTTCCGGGACAGGCCAAAAACATTCAGTACTTC.

This chain connects TRBV9 to TRBJ1-4; D may be TRBD1 (5 bases). Germline CDR1 SGDLS, CDR2 YYNGEE. Trimming removed 0 bases from V and 7 bases from J, with 19 bases in between. This CDR3 is 17 amino acids long. The CDR3 coding sequence is TGTGCCAGCAGCGTAGGGGGGGTAGTTGGTGGTGTTGAAAAACTGTTTTTT. This codes for CASSVGGVVGGVEKLFF.

This chain uses TRBV12-3 or TRBV12-4 with TRBJ1-1; perhaps TRBD1 as D (6 bases). V was cut by 6 bases and J by 3 bases, with 8 bases left in between. There are 12 residues in the CDR3. The CDR3 DNA follows: TGTGCCAGCAGACAGGGATACACTGAAGCTTTCTTT. This encodes CASRQGYTEAFF.

The chain employs TRBV27 and TRBJ1-5; possible D gene TRBD1, 6 bases. The CDR3 is 16 residues long. The V gene lost 8 bases and the J gene lost 5 bases, with 22 bases spanning the gap. Germline-derived CDR1 and CDR2 are MNHEY and SMNVEV (reference sequence). DNA for the CDR3: TGTGCCAGCTCCTCCCGAGAGGGGGTCGGTCATCAGCCCCAGCATTTT. This gives the protein CASSSREGVGHQPQHF.

This clone came up once. The V call is TRBV4-1, the J call TRBJ2-3; D is unresolved. This CDR3 has 13 amino acids. The V gene lost 1 base and the J gene lost 9 bases, with 11 bases spanning the gap. Germline V CDR1 and CDR2: MGHRA, YSYEKL. CDR3 in DNA: TGCGCCAGCAGCCAAGGGGTTTTCGAAACGCAGTATTTT. Its protein is CASSQGVFETQYF.

CDR3 amino acids: CASSFGRIDEQFF. The CDR3 DNA reads as TGTGCCAGCAGTTTCGGCAGGATTGATGAGCAGTTCTTC. The genes are TRBV12-3 or TRBV12-4 and TRBJ2-1; no clear D gene. CDR3 size: 13 residues. The germline V and J ends were trimmed by 3 bases and 8 bases, with 11 bases remaining between them.

The chain links TRBV23-1 to TRBJ1-2, with 12 bases that match TRBD1. TRBV23-1 is placed among ORFs of uncertain function. There are 15 residues in the CDR3. Trimming at V came to 4 bases and at J to 7 bases, leaving 7 bases not matched to a gene. The CDR3 protein is CASSLSGTGGPGYTF. CDR3 in DNA: TGCGCCAGCAGTCTTTCCGGGACAGGGGGCCCTGGCTACACCTTC.